The T cell receptor beta chain under discussion was sequenced for a study of T-cell reconstitution after alpha-beta-depleted transplantation in children. Per germline, CDR1 SNHLY and CDR2 FYNNEI. Trimming at V came to 6 bases and at J to 8 bases, leaving 14 bases not matched to a gene. The CDR3 covers 15 residues. This clonotype showed up many times. Its antigen is unknown. The TCRbeta library incorporated unique molecular identifiers. From the PCR reads, TCRdb called clonotypes with MiXCR, one entry per CDR3 protein. The sample yields 210,000 or so distinct CDR3 sequences, about a tenth seen once. Study-wide results and limits: Expanded clones from the graft, numbering several hundred, reportedly supplied alpha-beta T cells about two months after transplant. After one year, T-cell counts and TCRbeta diversity mostly came from new T cells.

The specimen was PBMCs, collected before TCRalphabeta/CD19-depleted stem cell transplant. This chain joins TRBV2 and TRBJ2-3; 7 positions agree with TRBD2. The TCR sequence derives from a child under two years old with acute myeloid leukemia, due to receive a stem cell transplant. This CDR3 reads CASSPSGEAVGTQYF. The CDR3 DNA is TGTGCCAGCAGCCCTAGCGGAGAGGCGGTCGGTACGCAGTATTTT.